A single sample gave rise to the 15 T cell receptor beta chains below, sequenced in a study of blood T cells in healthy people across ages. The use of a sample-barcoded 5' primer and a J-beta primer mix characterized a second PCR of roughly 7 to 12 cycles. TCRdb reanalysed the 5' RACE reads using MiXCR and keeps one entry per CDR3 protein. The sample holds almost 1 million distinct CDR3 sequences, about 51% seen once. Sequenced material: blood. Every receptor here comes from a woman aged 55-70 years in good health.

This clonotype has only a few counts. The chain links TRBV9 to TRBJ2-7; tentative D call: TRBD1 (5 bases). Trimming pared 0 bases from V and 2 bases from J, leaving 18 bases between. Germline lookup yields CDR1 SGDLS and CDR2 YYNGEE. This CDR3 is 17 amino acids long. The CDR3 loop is CASSVGEVRVLPYEQYF. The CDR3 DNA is TGTGCCAGCAGCGTAGGTGAAGTCAGGGTCCTACCCTACGAGCAGTACTTC.

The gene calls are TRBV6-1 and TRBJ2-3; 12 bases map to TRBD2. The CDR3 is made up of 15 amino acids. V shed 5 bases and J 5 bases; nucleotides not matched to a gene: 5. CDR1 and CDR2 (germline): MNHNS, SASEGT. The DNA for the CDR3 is TGTGCCAGCAGTCCACTAGCGGGAGGAATAGATACGCAGTATTTT. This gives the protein CASSPLAGGIDTQYF.

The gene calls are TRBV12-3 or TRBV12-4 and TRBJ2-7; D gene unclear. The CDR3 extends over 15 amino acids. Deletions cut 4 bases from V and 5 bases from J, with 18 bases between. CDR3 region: CASSSGGSYADEQYF. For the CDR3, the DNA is TGTGCCAGCAGTTCGGGCGGATCGTATGCAGACGAGCAGTACTTC.

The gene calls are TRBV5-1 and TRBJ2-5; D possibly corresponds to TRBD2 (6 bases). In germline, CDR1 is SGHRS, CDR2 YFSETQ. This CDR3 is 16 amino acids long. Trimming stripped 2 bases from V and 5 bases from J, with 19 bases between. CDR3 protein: CASSFAGSFTWETQYF. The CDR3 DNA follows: TGCGCCAGCAGCTTCGCCGGGAGTTTCACTTGGGAGACCCAGTACTTC.

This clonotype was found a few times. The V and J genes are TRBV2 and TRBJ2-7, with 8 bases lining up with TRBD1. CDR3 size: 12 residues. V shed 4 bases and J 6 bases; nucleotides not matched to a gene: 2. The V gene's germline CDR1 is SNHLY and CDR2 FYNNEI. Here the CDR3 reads CASSGDRREQYF. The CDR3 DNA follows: TGTGCCAGCAGTGGGGACAGGCGCGAGCAGTACTTC.

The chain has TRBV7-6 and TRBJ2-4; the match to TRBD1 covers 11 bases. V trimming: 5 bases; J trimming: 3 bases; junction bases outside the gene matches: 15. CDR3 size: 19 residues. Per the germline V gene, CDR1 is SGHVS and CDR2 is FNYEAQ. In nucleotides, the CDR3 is TGTGCCAGCAGCGCAACATATCGTACGGGACAGGGGGTCAAAAACATTCAGTACTTC. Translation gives CASSATYRTGQGVKNIQYF.

The CDR3 DNA reads TGTGCCAGCAGGGAATTTGGGACCCAGTACTTC. Protein: CASREFGTQYF. The J gene is TRBJ2-7, the V gene TRBV6-5; no reliable D call. The end of the DNA is better explained by TRBJ2-5, so the J call may be wrong. Germline values: CDR1 MNHEY, CDR2 SVGAGI. CDR3 length: 11 residues.

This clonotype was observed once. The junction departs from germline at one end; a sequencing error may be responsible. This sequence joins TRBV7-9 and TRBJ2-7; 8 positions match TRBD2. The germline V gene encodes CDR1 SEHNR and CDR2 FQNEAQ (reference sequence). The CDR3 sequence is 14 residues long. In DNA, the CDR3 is TGTGCCAGCAGCGCGAGCGGGAGAGCTTACGAGCGGTACTTC. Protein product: CASSASGRAYERYF. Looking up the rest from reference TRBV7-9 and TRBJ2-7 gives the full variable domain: DTGVSQNPRHKITKRGQNVTFRCDPISEHNRLYWYRQTLGQGPEFLTYFQNEAQLEKSRLLSDRFSAERPKGSFSTLEIQRTEQGDSAMYLCASSASGRAYERYFGPGTRLTVT.

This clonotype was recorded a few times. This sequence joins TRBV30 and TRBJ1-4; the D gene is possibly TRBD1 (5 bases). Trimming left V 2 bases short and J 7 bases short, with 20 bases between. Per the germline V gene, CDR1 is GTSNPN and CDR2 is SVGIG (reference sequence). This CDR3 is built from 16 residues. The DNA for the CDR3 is TGTGCCTGGAGTCTGGGGCTCCACAACGGAGGTGAAAAACTGTTTTTT. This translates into CAWSLGLHNGGEKLFF.

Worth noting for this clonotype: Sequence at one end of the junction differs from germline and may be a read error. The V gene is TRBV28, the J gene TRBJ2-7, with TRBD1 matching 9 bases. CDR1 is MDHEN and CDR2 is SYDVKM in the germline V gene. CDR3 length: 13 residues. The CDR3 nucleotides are TGTGTCAGCCTCAGACAGGGGGTCGGCGAGCAGTACTTC. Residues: CVSLRQGVGEQYF.

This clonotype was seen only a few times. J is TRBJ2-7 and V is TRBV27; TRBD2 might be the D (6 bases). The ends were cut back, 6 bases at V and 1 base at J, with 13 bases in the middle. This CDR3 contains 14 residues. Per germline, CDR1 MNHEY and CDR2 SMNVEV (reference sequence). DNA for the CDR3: TGTGCCAGCAGGGGACTGTACGAGTCCTACGAGCAGTACTTC. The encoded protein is CASRGLYESYEQYF.

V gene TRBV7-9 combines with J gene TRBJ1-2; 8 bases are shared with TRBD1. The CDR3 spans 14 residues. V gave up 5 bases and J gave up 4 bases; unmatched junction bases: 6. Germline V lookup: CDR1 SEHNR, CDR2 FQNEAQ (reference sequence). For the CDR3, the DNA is TGTGCCAGCAGCCGACCGGGACAGGCCTATGGCTACACCTTC. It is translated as CASSRPGQAYGYTF.

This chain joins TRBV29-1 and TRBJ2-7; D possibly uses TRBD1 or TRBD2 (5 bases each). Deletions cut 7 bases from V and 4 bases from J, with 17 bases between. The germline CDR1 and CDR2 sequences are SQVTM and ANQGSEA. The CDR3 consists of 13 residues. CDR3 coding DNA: TGCAGCGCAATGGGGGACCTTTTATACGAGCAGTACTTC. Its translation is CSAMGDLLYEQYF.

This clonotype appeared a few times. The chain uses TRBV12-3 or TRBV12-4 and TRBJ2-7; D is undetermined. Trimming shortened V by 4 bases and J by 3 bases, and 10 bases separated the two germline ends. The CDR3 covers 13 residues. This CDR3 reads CASSWFSYYEQYF. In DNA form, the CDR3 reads TGTGCCAGCAGTTGGTTCTCCTACTACGAGCAGTACTTC.

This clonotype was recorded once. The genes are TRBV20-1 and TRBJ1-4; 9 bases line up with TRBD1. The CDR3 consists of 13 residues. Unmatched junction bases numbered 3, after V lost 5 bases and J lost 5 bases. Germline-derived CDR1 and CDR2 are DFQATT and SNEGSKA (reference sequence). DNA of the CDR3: TGCAGTGCTTGGGACAGGGAAAATGAAAAACTGTTTTTT. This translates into CSAWDRENEKLFF.